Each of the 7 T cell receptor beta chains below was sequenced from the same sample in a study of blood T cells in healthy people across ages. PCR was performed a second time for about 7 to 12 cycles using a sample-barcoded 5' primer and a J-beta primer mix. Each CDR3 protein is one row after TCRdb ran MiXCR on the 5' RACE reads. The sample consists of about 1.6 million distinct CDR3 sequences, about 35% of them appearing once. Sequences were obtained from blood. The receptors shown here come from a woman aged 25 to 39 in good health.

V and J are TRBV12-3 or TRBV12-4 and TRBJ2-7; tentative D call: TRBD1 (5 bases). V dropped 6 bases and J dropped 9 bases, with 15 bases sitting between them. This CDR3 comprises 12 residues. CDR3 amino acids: CASSRDSRGQYF. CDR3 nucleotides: TGTGCCAGCAGCAGAGACAGTCGCGGGCAGTACTTC.

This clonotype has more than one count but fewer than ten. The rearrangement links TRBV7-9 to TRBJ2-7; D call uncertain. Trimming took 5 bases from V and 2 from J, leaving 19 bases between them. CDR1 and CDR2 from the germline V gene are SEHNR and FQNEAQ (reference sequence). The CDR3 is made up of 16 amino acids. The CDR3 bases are TGTGCCAGCAGCCCAAGGACGTCGGCAGGCACCTACGAGCAGTACTTC. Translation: CASSPRTSAGTYEQYF.

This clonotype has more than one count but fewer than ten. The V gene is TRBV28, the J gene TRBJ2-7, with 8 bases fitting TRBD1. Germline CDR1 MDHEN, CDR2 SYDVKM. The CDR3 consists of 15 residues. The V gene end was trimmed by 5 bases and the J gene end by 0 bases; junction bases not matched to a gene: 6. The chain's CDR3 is CASSRRTGSSYEQYF. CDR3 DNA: TGTGCCAGCAGTAGACGGACAGGGAGCTCCTACGAGCAGTACTTC.

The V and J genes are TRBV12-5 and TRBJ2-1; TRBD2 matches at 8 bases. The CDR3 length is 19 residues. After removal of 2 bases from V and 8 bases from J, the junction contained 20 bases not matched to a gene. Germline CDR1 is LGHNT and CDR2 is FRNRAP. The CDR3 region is CASGLITKGTGGPLDEQFF. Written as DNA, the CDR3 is TGTGCTAGTGGTTTGATAACCAAAGGGACGGGAGGGCCACTCGATGAGCAGTTCTTC.

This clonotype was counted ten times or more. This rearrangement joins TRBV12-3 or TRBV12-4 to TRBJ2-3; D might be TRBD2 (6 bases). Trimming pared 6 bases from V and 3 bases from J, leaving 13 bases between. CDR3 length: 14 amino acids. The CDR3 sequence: CASSLWGETDTQYF. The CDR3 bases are TGTGCCAGCAGCCTATGGGGGGAGACAGATACGCAGTATTTT.

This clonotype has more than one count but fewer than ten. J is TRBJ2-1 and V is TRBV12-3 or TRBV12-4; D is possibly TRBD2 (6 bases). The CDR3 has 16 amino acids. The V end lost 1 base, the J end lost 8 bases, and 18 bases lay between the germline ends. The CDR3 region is CASSLGTGVRQDEQFF. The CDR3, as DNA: TGTGCCAGCAGTTTAGGGACGGGGGTCCGACAAGATGAGCAGTTCTTC.

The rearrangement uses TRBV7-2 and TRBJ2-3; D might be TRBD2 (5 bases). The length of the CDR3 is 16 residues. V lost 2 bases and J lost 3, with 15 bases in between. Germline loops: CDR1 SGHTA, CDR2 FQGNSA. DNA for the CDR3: TGTGCCAGCAGCTTACGAAGGGCGACGGGAACAGATACGCAGTATTTT. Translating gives CASSLRRATGTDTQYF.